This TCR beta chain stems from a study of Ad26.COV2.S vaccination and SARS-CoV-2 variants. TCRdb keeps only in-frame clones here, not all; method: immunoSEQ multiplex PCR. The profile shows 350,000 to 500,000 clones, around 90% of them singletons. Treatment noted: around 19 received Ad26.COV2.S at low or high dose, single or two shots; roughly five received placebo; per-sample allocation not given. Samples came from day 63 after the first vaccine or placebo injection. Expressing Wuhan-strain SARS-CoV-2 spike, an Ad26 vector served as the vaccine. With 4 bases clipped from V and 1 base from J, the junction kept 11 bases outside the gene matches. The CDR3 is 17 amino acids. The germline CDR1 and CDR2 sequences are SGHNT and YYREEE (reference sequence).

V gene TRBV5-4 combines with J gene TRBJ2-7; 10 bases map to TRBD2. Here the sequenced sample was peripheral blood, taken in a trial of Ad26.COV2.S vaccine versus placebo. The origin of this receptor is a person between 18 and 59 years old who received the Ad26.COV2.S COVID-19 vaccine or a placebo. This CDR3 reads CASSGGISGRTSYEQYF. The CDR3, as DNA: TGTGCCAGCAGCGGGGGGATTAGCGGGAGGACGTCCTACGAGCAGTACTTC.